This TCR beta chain derives from a study of blood T cells in healthy people across ages. Study at large: About one barcoded beta molecule per two T cells was captured by template switching.

This CDR3 comprises 20 residues. V was pared by 5 bases and J by 0 bases, with 11 bases of the junction left unmatched. The V gene's germline CDR1 is SGHAT and CDR2 FQDESV (reference sequence). Primers used in a second PCR of roughly 7 to 12 cycles were a sample-barcoded 5' primer and a J-beta primer mix. TCRdb passed the 5' RACE reads through MiXCR, listing each CDR3 protein once. Of approximately 800,000 distinct CDR3 sequences in the sample, roughly 25% were seen once. Worth noting for this clonotype: Its antigen is not identified.

Study findings and constraints: Across the age range, TCR beta diversity per million T cells fell in a roughly linear way. From one million sequenced T cells, diversity estimates were lower bounds. Whereas aged donors had fewer naive CD4+ cells, long-lived donors had more of them and higher diversity.

These sequences were also reported in another study, on T cells of mothers and their children.

The source material was blood. The receptor was isolated from a boy younger than 18 in good health. The rearrangement uses TRBV11-1 and TRBJ2-1; the match to TRBD2 covers 15 bases. Written as DNA, the CDR3 is TGTGCCAGCAGCAACACCGGGACTAGCGGGGGGACCAGCTCCTACAATGAGCAGTTCTTC. Protein product: CASSNTGTSGGTSSYNEQFF.